This T cell receptor beta chain stems from a study of T cells in Graves' hyperthyroidism and ophthalmopathy. Study-wide points: Before onset, by a median of approximately 5.9 months, the model predicted ophthalmopathy.

Germline CDR1 reads SGHRS; CDR2 reads YFSETQ. J gave up 7 bases and V 6 bases, and 9 bases lay outside the gene matches. The CDR3 totals 14 residues. Researchers amplified the TCR beta CDR3 regions from RNA transcripts. Carried out on the TCR CDR3, a first-round RT-PCR used the HTBI primer set. TCRdb itself ran the multiplex PCR reads through MiXCR, one entry per CDR3 protein. The profile covers some 760,000 distinct CDR3 sequences, with around 13% appearing a single time and 10% to 13% taken by the ten largest. Newly diagnosed patients aged 18 to 65 had hyperthyroidism of under 2 months' duration. Cells are PBMCs isolated from more than 8.5 ml of fresh blood. A word on this clonotype: Its antigen is still unknown.

The TCR originated in a woman aged 18-35 years with Graves' hyperthyroidism. The specimen sequenced was blood. The chain joins TRBV5-1 to TRBJ2-1; 8 bases align to TRBD2. CDR3 protein: CASKIAGWGNEQFF. In DNA form, the CDR3 reads TGCGCCAGCAAAATAGCGGGGTGGGGGAATGAGCAGTTCTTC.